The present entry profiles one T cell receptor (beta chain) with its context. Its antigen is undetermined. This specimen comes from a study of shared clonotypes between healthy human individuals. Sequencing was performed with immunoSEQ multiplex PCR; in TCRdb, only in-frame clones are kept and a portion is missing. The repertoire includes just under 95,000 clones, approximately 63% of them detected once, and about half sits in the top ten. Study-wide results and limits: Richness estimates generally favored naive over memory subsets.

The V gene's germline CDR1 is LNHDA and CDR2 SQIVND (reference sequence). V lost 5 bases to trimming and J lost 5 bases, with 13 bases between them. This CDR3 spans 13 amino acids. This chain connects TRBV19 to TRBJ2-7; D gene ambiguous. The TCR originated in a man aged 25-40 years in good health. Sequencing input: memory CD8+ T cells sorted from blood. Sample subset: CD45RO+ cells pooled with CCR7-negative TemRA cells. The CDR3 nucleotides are TGTGCCAGTAGTGGCCCAGATCAAAACGAGCAGTACTTC. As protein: CASSGPDQNEQYF.